The present T cell receptor (beta chain) was sequenced within a study of CD8 T cells in Susac syndrome. With regard to this clonotype: The antigen is undetermined.

Trimming took 3 bases from V and 4 from J; bases not matched to a gene: 7. The CDR3 loop spans 15 amino acids. TCR beta sequencing was performed on blood CD8+ and CD4+ T cells. It was negative isolation that provided the CD8+ and CD4+ T cells, whereas TEMRA cells were enriched by FACS. After extraction with the RNeasy kit, about 0.45 to 1 ug of the RNA was reverse transcribed using random hexamers. The CDR3 of TCR beta was amplified by immunoSEQ multiplex PCR across 54 Vbeta and 13 Jbeta. TCRdb passed the immunoSEQ multiplex PCR reads through MiXCR, listing each CDR3 protein once. The table lists about 150,000 distinct CDR3 sequences, nearly 97% of them singletons. Overall study findings and caveats: Acknowledgment was made by the study that its TCR sequencing and HLA analysis involved a relatively small number of individuals.

The chain carries TRBV12-3 or TRBV12-4 and TRBJ2-3, with 7 bases aligning to TRBD2. The receptor comes from a human donor with multiple sclerosis. The sequenced sample consisted of CD8+ T cells from PBMCs. The CDR3: CASSFFVGGADTQYF. The DNA for the CDR3 is TGTGCCAGCAGTTTCTTCGTGGGGGGGGCAGATACGCAGTATTTT.